The 17 T cell receptor beta chains below were found in one sample sequenced in a study of early T cells in non-severe SARS-CoV-2 infection. TCRdb passed the 5' RACE reads through MiXCR, listing each CDR3 protein once. This sample has around 63,000 distinct CDR3 sequences; 9% to 10% occur once, and the top ten carry about 14%. Sample: whole blood, taken at baseline. The receptors originated from an adult who was a healthcare worker with PCR-confirmed SARS-CoV-2 infection or an uninfected control (not recorded which).

Note on this clonotype: A much larger clone differs by one base, so this may be a read error. The chain recombines TRBV20-1 with TRBJ2-1; D gene uncertain. Germline lookup yields CDR1 DFQATT and CDR2 SNEGSKA (reference sequence). V was trimmed by 5 bases and J by 7 bases, leaving 21 bases between them. The CDR3 has 15 residues. The DNA for the CDR3 is TGCAGTGCTCCCCCTGGAGAGCCGTTGACAAATGAGCAGTTCTTC. The encoded protein is CSAPPGEPLTNEQFF.

The chain has TRBV6-1 and TRBJ2-3; D is possibly TRBD1 or TRBD2 (5 bases each). The CDR3 is made up of 12 amino acids. V was pared by 10 bases and J by 2 bases, with 10 bases between. CDR1 and CDR2 from the germline V gene are MNHNS and SASEGT. CDR3 sequence reads: CATGASTDTQYF. CDR3 sequence (DNA): TGTGCCACCGGGGCCTCCACAGATACGCAGTATTTT.

The J gene is TRBJ2-7, the V gene TRBV14; 11 nucleotides match TRBD2. The germline V gene encodes CDR1 SGHDN and CDR2 FVKESK. The ends lost 4 bases at V and 2 bases at J; junction bases unmatched: 10. CDR3 size: 17 residues. CDR3 residues: CASSRRSLAGVTYEQYF. In DNA, the CDR3 is TGTGCCAGCAGCCGGCGATCACTAGCGGGAGTCACCTACGAGCAGTACTTC.

Ten or more counts support this clonotype. The chain combines TRBV20-1 with TRBJ2-7, with 8 bases matching TRBD1. This CDR3 has 18 residues. V dropped 3 bases and J dropped 2; count of bases not matched to a gene: 18. The germline gives CDR1 DFQATT, CDR2 SNEGSKA (reference sequence). CDR3 region: CSARYRGTTADVPYEQYF. As DNA, the CDR3 is TGCAGTGCTAGGTACAGGGGGACGACGGCGGACGTCCCCTACGAGCAGTACTTC.

The J gene is TRBJ2-7, the V gene TRBV10-3; TRBD2 matches at 10 bases. The CDR3 is 14 residues long. V shed 6 bases and J 6 bases; nucleotides not matched to a gene: 8. The V gene's germline CDR1 is ENHRY and CDR2 SYGVKD. The CDR3 region is CAISPAGGHFEQYF. In DNA form, the CDR3 reads TGTGCCATCAGCCCAGCGGGAGGGCATTTCGAGCAGTACTTC.

Ten or more counts support this clonotype. The V call is TRBV7-2, the J call TRBJ1-2; unclear D gene. The CDR3 runs 13 residues. V lost 3 bases and J 1 base, leaving 6 bases between the germline ends. Germline values: CDR1 SGHTA, CDR2 FQGNSA. The chain's CDR3 is CASSFLNNYGYTF. The DNA of the CDR3 is TGTGCCAGCAGCTTTCTGAATAACTATGGCTACACCTTC.

This clonotype was counted between two and nine times. This chain connects TRBV28 to TRBJ2-7, with 7 bases identical to TRBD1. Unmatched junction bases numbered 8, after V lost 3 bases and J lost 0 bases. Per germline, CDR1 MDHEN and CDR2 SYDVKM. This CDR3 region has 16 residues. The CDR3 protein is CASSFRQGRSSYEQYF. The CDR3 nucleotides are TGTGCCAGCAGTTTCCGACAGGGCCGAAGCTCCTACGAGCAGTACTTC.

The sample holds a few counts of this clonotype. This chain connects TRBV5-1 to TRBJ2-1; 10 bases align to TRBD2. V lost 2 bases to trimming and J lost 8 bases; unmatched junction nucleotides: 10. Germline values: CDR1 SGHRS, CDR2 YFSETQ. The CDR3 loop spans 16 amino acids. The CDR3 sequence is CASSFSGTSVFDEQFF. The DNA for the CDR3 is TGCGCCAGCAGCTTCTCCGGGACTAGCGTATTCGATGAGCAGTTCTTC.

This clonotype came up many times. The gene calls are TRBV7-2 and TRBJ2-5; 8 bases are shared with TRBD2. The CDR3 spans 14 residues. Germline CDR1 and CDR2: SGHTA and FQGNSA. Trimming at V came to 1 base and at J to 4 bases, leaving 2 bases not matched to a gene. The CDR3 spells CASSLDGRGETQYF. Written as DNA, the CDR3 is TGTGCCAGCAGCTTAGACGGGAGGGGAGAGACCCAGTACTTC. Looking up the rest from reference TRBV7-2 and TRBJ2-5 gives the full variable domain: GAGVSQSPSNKVTEKGKDVELRCDPISGHTALYWYRQSLGQGLEFLIYFQGNSAPDKSGLPSDRFSAERTGGSVSTLTIQRTQQEDSAVYLCASSLDGRGETQYFGPGTRLLVL.

This clonotype was recorded at least ten times. The chain uses TRBV6-2 or TRBV6-3 and TRBJ2-7; D gene uncertain. Germline V gene data show CDR1 as MNHEY and CDR2 as SVGEGT. V lost 0 bases and J lost 3, with 15 bases in between. CDR3 length: 16 amino acids. CDR3 region: CASSYSTRTRSYEQYF. The CDR3 DNA reads TGTGCCAGCAGTTACTCGACTCGCACTCGCAGCTACGAGCAGTACTTC.

There are a few counts of this clonotype. The chain is built from TRBV7-9 and TRBJ2-4; D is unclear. This CDR3 spans 14 amino acids. With 1 base removed from V and 0 bases from J, the gap between germline ends came to 4 bases. Germline assignment: CDR1 SEHNR and CDR2 FQNEAQ (reference sequence). CDR3 sequence reads: CASSLDLAKNIQYF. CDR3 coding DNA: TGTGCCAGCAGCTTAGACCTAGCCAAAAACATTCAGTACTTC.

This clonotype was seen repeatedly, ten times or more. J is TRBJ1-2 and V is TRBV10-3, with no clear D. V was shortened by 0 bases and J by 4 bases, with 12 bases between the two germline ends. Germline CDR1 and CDR2: ENHRY and SYGVKD. The CDR3 is made up of 15 amino acids. The CDR3 DNA reads as TGTGCCATCAGTGAGTCGCAGTACCGAATCTATGGCTACACCTTC. Translating gives CAISESQYRIYGYTF.

This clonotype was recorded many times. The chain has TRBV14 and TRBJ2-1; 11 bases line up with TRBD2. The CDR3 has 14 amino acids. V lost 6 bases to trimming and J lost 9 bases; unmatched junction nucleotides: 7. Germline V lookup: CDR1 SGHDN, CDR2 FVKESK. CDR3 protein: CASRDSGRAGEQFF. In DNA, the CDR3 is TGTGCCAGCAGGGATAGCGGGAGGGCCGGTGAGCAGTTCTTC.

This clonotype was observed at least ten times. V is TRBV7-2 and J is TRBJ2-7; D remains ambiguous. V gave up 1 base and J gave up 0 bases, with 7 bases separating them. CDR1 SGHTA and CDR2 FQGNSA come from the germline V gene. The CDR3 loop spans 14 amino acids. CDR3 coding DNA: TGTGCCAGCAGCTTAGAAGGTCCCTCCTACGAGCAGTACTTC. This codes for CASSLEGPSYEQYF.

This clonotype was counted between two and nine times. Its ends do not fully match the called genes, so a read error is possible. The chain uses TRBV28 and TRBJ1-1; possibly TRBD1 for D (6 bases). Germline-derived CDR1 and CDR2 are MDHEN and SYDVKM. The CDR3 is 15 residues long. CDR3 coding DNA: TGTGCCAACAGTTTCCAAACAGGGTTCGGCACTGAAGCTTTCTTT. Translated, it gives CANSFQTGFGTEAFF.

The sample holds many counts of this clonotype. This chain uses TRBV28 with TRBJ2-3; D unresolved. The ends were cut back, 5 bases at V and 2 bases at J, with 14 bases in the middle. Germline V gives CDR1 MDHEN, CDR2 SYDVKM. The CDR3 has 15 residues. CDR3 bases: TGTGCCAGCAGTCATCCTTCGGACCTCACAGATACGCAGTATTTT. It yields the protein CASSHPSDLTDTQYF.

J is TRBJ2-5 and V is TRBV11-2; the D gene is possibly TRBD1 (5 bases). With 3 bases removed from V and 7 bases from J, the gap between germline ends came to 12 bases. Germline V gene data show CDR1 as SGHAT and CDR2 as FQNNGV. The CDR3 has 13 amino acids. The DNA for the CDR3 is TGTGCCAGCAGCTTTGTGACAGAAGGGACCCAGTACTTC. This gives the protein CASSFVTEGTQYF. The full variable domain, in which reference TRBV11-2 and TRBJ2-5 provide the parts outside the CDR3, is EAGVAQSPRYKIIEKRQSVAFWCNPISGHATLYWYQQILGQGPKLLIQFQNNGVVDDSQLPKDRFSAERLKGVDSTLKIQPAKLEDSAVYLCASSFVTEGTQYFGPGTRLLVL.